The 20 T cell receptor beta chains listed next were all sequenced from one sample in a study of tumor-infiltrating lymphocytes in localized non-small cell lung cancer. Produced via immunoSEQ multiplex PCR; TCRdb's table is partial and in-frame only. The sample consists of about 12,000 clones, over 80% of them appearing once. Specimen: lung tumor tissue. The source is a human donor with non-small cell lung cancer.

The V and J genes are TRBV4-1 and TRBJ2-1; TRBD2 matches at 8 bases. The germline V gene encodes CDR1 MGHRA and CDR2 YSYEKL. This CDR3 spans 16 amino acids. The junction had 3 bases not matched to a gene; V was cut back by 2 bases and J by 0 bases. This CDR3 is CASSQTGGSSYNEQFF. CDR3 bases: TGCGCCAGCAGCCAAACGGGGGGGAGCTCCTACAATGAGCAGTTCTTC.

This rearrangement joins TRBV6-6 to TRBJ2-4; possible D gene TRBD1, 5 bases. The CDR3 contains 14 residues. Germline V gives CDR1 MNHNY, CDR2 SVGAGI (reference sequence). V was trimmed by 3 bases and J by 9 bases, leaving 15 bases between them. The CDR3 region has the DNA TGTGCCAGCAGTTATCCGGCAGGGTGGGCCATTCAGTACTTC. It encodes CASSYPAGWAIQYF.

The CDR3 here is CASSPQGPDQPQHF. The CDR3 DNA reads TGTGCCAGCAGCCCACAGGGTCCTGATCAGCCCCAGCATTTT. J is TRBJ1-5 and V is TRBV7-8; weak D call: TRBD1 (6 bases). CDR3 length: 14 residues. The V end was cut by 5 bases, the J end by 5 bases, with 13 bases between. Germline loops: CDR1 SGHVS, CDR2 FQNEAQ.

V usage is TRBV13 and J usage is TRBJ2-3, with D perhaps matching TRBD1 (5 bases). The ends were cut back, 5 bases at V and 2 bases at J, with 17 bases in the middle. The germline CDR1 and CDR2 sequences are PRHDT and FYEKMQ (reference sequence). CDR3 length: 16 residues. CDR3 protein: CASSHRTPRATDTQYF. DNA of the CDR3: TGTGCCAGCAGCCACCGGACACCTAGGGCCACAGATACGCAGTATTTT.

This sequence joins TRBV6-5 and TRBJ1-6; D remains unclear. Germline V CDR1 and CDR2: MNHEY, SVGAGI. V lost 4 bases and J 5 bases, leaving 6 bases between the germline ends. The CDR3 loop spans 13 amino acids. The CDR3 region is CASSWEHNSPLHF. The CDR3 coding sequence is TGTGCCAGCAGTTGGGAGCATAATTCACCCCTCCACTTT.

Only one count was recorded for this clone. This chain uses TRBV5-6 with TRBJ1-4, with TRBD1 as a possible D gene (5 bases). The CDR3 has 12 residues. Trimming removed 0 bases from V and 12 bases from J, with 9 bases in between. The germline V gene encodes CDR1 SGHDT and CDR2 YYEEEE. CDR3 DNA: TGTGCCAGCAGCTTGGAGGAAGGGGAACTGTTTTTT. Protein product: CASSLEEGELFF.

The CDR3, as DNA: TGCGCCAGCAGCAAAACCGGGACAACAATTGGAAACACCATATATTTT. Translation: CASSKTGTTIGNTIYF. The rearrangement links TRBV5-1 to TRBJ1-3, with D perhaps TRBD1 (6 bases). V was pared by 4 bases and J by 3 bases, with 17 bases between. CDR1 and CDR2 (germline): SGHRS, YFSETQ. There are 16 residues in the CDR3.

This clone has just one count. The CDR3 nucleotides read TGCGCCAGCAGCCCGGGGGACACTGAGACCCAGTACTTC. Its protein product is CASSPGDTETQYF. The chain has TRBV5-1 and TRBJ2-5, with D tentatively TRBD1 or TRBD2 (6 bases each). Germline lookup yields CDR1 SGHRS and CDR2 YFSETQ. V lost 4 bases and J 5 bases, leaving 12 bases between the germline ends. The CDR3 is 13 amino acids.

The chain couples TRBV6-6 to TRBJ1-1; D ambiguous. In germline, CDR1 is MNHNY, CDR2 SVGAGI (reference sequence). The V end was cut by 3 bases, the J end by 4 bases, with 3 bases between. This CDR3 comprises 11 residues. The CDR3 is CASSYLTEAFF. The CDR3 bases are TGTGCCAGCAGTTATCTCACTGAAGCTTTCTTT.

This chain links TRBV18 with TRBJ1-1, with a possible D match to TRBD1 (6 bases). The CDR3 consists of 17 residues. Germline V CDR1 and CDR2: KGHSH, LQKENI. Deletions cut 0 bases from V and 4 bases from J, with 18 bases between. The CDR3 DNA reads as TGTGCCAGCTCACCACCGGGGGGCAGGGACAAAAGCACTGAAGCTTTCTTT. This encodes CASSPPGGRDKSTEAFF.

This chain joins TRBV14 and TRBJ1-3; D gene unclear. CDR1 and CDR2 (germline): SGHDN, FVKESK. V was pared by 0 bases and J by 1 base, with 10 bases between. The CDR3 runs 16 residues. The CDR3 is CASSQDYGRSGNTIYF. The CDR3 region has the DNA TGTGCCAGCAGCCAAGATTACGGCCGGTCTGGAAACACCATATATTTT.

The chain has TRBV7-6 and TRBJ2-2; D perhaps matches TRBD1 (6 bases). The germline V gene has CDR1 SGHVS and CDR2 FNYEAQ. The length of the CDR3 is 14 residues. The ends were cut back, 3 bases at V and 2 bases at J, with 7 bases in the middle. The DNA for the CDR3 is TGTGCCAGCAGCTTGGGACACAACACCGGGGAGCTGTTTTTT. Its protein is CASSLGHNTGELFF.

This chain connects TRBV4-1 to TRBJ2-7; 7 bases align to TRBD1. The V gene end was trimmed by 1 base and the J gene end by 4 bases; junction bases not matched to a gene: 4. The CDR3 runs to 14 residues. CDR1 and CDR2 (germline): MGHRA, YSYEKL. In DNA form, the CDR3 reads TGCGCCAGCAGCCAAGCGACAGGGTTGTACGAGCAGTACTTC. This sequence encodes CASSQATGLYEQYF.

CDR3 protein: CAWSVLPSYEQYF. Written as DNA, the CDR3 is TGTGCCTGGAGTGTACTCCCCTCCTACGAGCAGTACTTC. The chain combines TRBV30 with TRBJ2-7; D ambiguous. V lost 0 bases and J lost 0, with 6 bases in between. This CDR3 has 13 amino acids. Looked up from germline, CDR1 is GTSNPN and CDR2 is SVGIG (reference sequence).

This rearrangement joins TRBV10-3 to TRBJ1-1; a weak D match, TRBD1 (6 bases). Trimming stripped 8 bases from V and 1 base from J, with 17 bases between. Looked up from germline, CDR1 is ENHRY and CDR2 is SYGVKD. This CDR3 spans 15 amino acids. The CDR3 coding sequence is TGTGCCATCGCCCCGGGGGGCAGCCAGAACACTGAAGCTTTCTTT. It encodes CAIAPGGSQNTEAFF.

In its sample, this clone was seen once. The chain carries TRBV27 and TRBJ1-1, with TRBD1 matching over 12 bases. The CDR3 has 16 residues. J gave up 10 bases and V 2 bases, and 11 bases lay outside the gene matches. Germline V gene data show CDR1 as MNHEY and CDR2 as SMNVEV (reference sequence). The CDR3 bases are TGTGCCAGCAGTTTAAACCCGGGACAGGGGGCTCTTCGAGCTTTCTTT. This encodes CASSLNPGQGALRAFF.

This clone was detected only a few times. CDR3 in amino acids: CASSPDGGNYGYTF. The DNA of the CDR3 is TGTGCCAGTAGTCCGGACGGGGGGAACTATGGCTACACCTTC. V usage is TRBV19 and J usage is TRBJ1-2; possible D gene TRBD1, 5 bases. The CDR3 has 14 residues. V was cut by 5 bases and J by 2 bases, with 12 bases left in between. Germline V CDR1 and CDR2: LNHDA, SQIVND (reference sequence).

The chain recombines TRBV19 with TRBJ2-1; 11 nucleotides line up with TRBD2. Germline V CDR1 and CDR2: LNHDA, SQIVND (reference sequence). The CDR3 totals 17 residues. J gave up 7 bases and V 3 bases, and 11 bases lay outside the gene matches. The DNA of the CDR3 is TGTGCCAGTAGTATGTATACTAGCGGGGGCCAAAGGAATGAGCAGTTCTTC. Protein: CASSMYTSGGQRNEQFF.

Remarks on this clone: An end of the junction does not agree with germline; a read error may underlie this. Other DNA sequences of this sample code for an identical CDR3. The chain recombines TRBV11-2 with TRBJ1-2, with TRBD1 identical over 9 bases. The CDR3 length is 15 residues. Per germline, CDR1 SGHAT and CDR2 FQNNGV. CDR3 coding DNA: TGTGCTAGCAGTCTCAACGTACAGGGGGCCTCTGGCTACACCTTC. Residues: CASSLNVQGASGYTF.

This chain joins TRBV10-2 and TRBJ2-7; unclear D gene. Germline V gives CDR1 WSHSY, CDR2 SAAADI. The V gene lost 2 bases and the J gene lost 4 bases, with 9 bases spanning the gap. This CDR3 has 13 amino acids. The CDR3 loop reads CASSEAPRYEQYF. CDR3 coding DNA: TGCGCCAGCAGTGAGGCCCCACGGTACGAGCAGTACTTC.